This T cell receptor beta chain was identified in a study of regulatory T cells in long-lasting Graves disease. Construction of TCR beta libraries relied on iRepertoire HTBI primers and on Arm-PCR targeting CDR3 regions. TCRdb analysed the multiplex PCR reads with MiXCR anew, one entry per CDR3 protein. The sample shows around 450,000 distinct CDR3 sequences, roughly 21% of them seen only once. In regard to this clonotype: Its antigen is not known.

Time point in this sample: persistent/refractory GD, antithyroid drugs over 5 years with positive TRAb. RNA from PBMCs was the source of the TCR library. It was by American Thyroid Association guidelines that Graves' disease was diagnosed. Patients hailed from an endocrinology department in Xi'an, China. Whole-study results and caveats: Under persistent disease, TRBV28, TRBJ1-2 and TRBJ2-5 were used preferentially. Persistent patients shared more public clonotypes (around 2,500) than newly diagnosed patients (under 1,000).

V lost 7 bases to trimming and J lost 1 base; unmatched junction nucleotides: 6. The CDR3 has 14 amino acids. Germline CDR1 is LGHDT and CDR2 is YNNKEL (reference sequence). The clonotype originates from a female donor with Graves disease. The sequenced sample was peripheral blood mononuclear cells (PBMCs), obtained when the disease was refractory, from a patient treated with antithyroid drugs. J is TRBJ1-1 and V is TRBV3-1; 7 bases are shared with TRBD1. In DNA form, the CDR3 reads TGTGCCAGCACTATCGGACAGGCGAACACTGAAGCTTTCTTT. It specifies CASTIGQANTEAFF.